This T cell receptor beta chain was documented in a study of vaccination and CD4 T cells after COVID-19. Comments on this clonotype: Its antigen is unknown.

Study conclusions and caveats: The appearance of a median approximately 90% of reactive clones in convalescent patients occurred only post-vaccination. Looking at convalescent patients, 304 of their 307 vaccine-specific clones were spike mono-reactive.

The Oncomine TCR Beta short-read assay was what sequenced the DNA obtained from cultured CD4+ T cells. Cultures of CD4+ T cells served as the source for extracting genomic DNA. TCRdb redid the calling of the PCR reads with MiXCR, one entry per CDR3 protein. The sample lists thousands of distinct CDR3 sequences, 30% to 40% seen once, with approximately 22% in the top ten. The treatment: approximately nine-day PBMC culture with coronavirus spike peptide pools or control peptides (ViraFEST assay). Pre-COVID-19 pandemic sampling (2011-2018) yielded the unexposed donor's CD4+ T cells. If enough cells were available, CD4+ T cells from unexposed donors were probed with SARS-CoV-2 S/N and four cold-coronavirus spikes. The CDR3 is made up of 16 amino acids. The germline V gene encodes CDR1 MRHNA and CDR2 SNTAGT. V lost 6 bases and J 0 bases, leaving 15 bases between the germline ends.

Sequences were obtained from CD4+ T cells from blood, cultured in vitro. The chain couples TRBV6-4 to TRBJ2-1; D is perhaps TRBD1 (5 bases). The TCR originated in a human donor in good health. The CDR3 region is CASSQSGASSYNEQFF. CDR3 coding DNA: TGTGCCAGCAGCCAGAGTGGGGCGAGCTCCTACAATGAGCAGTTCTTC.